One sample yielded the 21 T cell receptor beta chains listed below, sequenced in a study of tumor-infiltrating lymphocytes in primary liver carcinoma. Between about 20 and 30 mg of unsorted bulk tissue served as the source from which RNA and DNA were co-extracted. TCR beta cDNA came from around 0.5 ug total RNA, primed with a constant-region primer. Slightly modified ARM-PCR with three nested multiplex PCR rounds yielded TCR beta libraries. The first two PCR rounds used TRBV1-TRBV30 primers with a Cbeta primer, 9 to 10 cycles each. Via MiXCR, TCRdb re-called the multiplex PCR reads, giving one row per CDR3 protein. The sample yields roughly 86,000 distinct CDR3 sequences, about 70% seen once. Sequencing was performed on tumor-adjacent normal liver tissue. The receptors shown here come from a man in his forties or fifties with primary liver carcinoma and hepatitis B virus infection.

A few counts support this clonotype. This rearrangement joins TRBV28 to TRBJ1-2; 9 nucleotides align to TRBD1. Germline V gene sequence: CDR1 MDHEN, CDR2 SYDVKM. This CDR3 is built from 15 residues. The V segment lost 8 bases and the J segment 2 bases; nucleotides outside the gene matches: 9. The DNA for the CDR3 is TGTGCCAGCGAACCAACAGGGGGCCTAAACTATGGCTACACCTTC. It is translated as CASEPTGGLNYGYTF.

CDR3 region: CASSPVSGGEQYF. The CDR3 coding sequence is TGTGCCAGCTCACCTGTATCGGGGGGCGAGCAGTACTTC. The chain links TRBV18 to TRBJ2-7; TRBD2 aligns across 7 bases. The CDR3 runs to 13 residues. The junction had 5 bases not matched to a gene; V was cut back by 3 bases and J by 6 bases. Germline CDR1 reads KGHSH; CDR2 reads LQKENI.

This clonotype was observed a single time. A much bigger clone sits one base away, suggesting this may be a read error. This chain uses TRBV12-3 or TRBV12-4 with TRBJ2-7; D may be TRBD2 (5 bases). The CDR3 consists of 13 residues. As DNA, the CDR3 is TGTGTCAGCAGTGGAGGACTGTTTTACGAGCAGTACTTC. Amino acid sequence: CVSSGGLFYEQYF.

Worth noting for this clonotype: A read error may account for a junction end that differs from germline. The chain recombines TRBV7-9 with TRBJ1-6, with TRBD1 as a possible D gene (6 bases). Germline CDR1 and CDR2: SEHNR and FQNEAQ (reference sequence). The CDR3 is made up of 13 amino acids. The CDR3 loop is CASSWGPNSPPHF. As DNA, the CDR3 is TGTGCCAGCAGTTGGGGGCCCAATTCACCCCCCCACTTT.

This clonotype occurred once. Germline is not matched at one junction end, which may reflect a read error. The CDR3 sequence is CVSSSFPGLRSHEQCF. The CDR3 nucleotides read TGTGTCAGCAGCTCTTTCCCTGGACTAAGGTCCCACGAGCAGTGCTTC. The J gene is TRBJ2-7, the V gene TRBV11-2; D is possibly TRBD2 (6 bases). From germline, CDR1 is SGHAT and CDR2 FQNNGV. CDR3 length equals 16 residues.

For this clonotype: Since the CDR3 does not end with the conserved phenylalanine or tryptophan, this likely comes from a read error. The chain links TRBV6-1 to TRBJ2-1, with 9 bases that match TRBD2. This CDR3 comprises 20 residues. Germline lookup yields CDR1 MNHNS and CDR2 SASEGT. CDR3 in DNA: TGTGCCAGCACCCCGGGTCGGCTAGCGGGAAAATGGAGCTCCTACAATGGGCAGTTCTTA. Encoded protein: CASTPGRLAGKWSSYNGQFL.

This clonotype was seen a single time. The chain employs TRBV5-4 and TRBJ2-1; D may be TRBD2 (5 bases). This CDR3 has 13 residues. Germline CDR1 is SGHNT and CDR2 is YYREEE (reference sequence). Trimming left V 9 bases short and J 8 bases short, with 18 bases between. The CDR3 nucleotides are TGTGCCAATAGCTTGGGAGCGAGCGATGAGCAGTTCTTC. This sequence encodes CANSLGASDEQFF. The whole variable domain, filled in from reference TRBV5-4 and TRBJ2-1, reads ETGVTQSPTHLIKTRGQQVTLRCSSQSGHNTVSWYQQALGQGPQFIFQYYREEENGRGNFPPRFSGLQFPNYSSELNVNALELDDSALYLCANSLGASDEQFFGPGTRLTVL.

The chain joins TRBV14 to TRBJ2-5, with D hard to call. The V gene's germline CDR1 is SGHDN and CDR2 FVKESK. Trimming took 3 bases from V and 1 from J, leaving 6 bases between them. The CDR3 runs to 13 residues. The CDR3 sequence: CASSQNSQETQYF. The CDR3 DNA follows: TGTGCCAGCAGCCAGAACAGCCAAGAGACCCAGTACTTC.

Remarks on this clonotype: Just one base apart from a much larger clone, this may be a read error. This chain connects TRBV7-9 to TRBJ2-1, with no clear D. The V gene's germline CDR1 is SEHNR and CDR2 FQNEAQ (reference sequence). The CDR3 totals 13 residues. The CDR3 protein is CASTPGPYNEQLF. Here the CDR3 DNA reads TGTGCCAGCACCCCCGGGCCCTACAATGAGCAGCTCTTC.

This clonotype occurred once. Germline is not matched at one junction end, which may reflect a read error. V is TRBV11-2 and J is TRBJ1-1, with a weak D call TRBD1 (6 bases). The CDR3 is 18 residues long. CDR1 is SGHAT and CDR2 is FQNNGV in the germline V gene. CDR3 residues: CANSPGGRGAASDTEAFF. The CDR3 region has the DNA TGTGCCAACAGCCCGGGGGGCAGAGGGGCGGCTAGCGACACTGAAGCTTTCTTT.

The chain joins TRBV11-2 to TRBJ2-1; D possibly uses TRBD1 or TRBD2 (5 bases each). This CDR3 contains 15 residues. Germline CDR1 and CDR2: SGHAT and FQNNGV. Trimming removed 1 base at V and 8 bases at J, with 15 bases between. In DNA form, the CDR3 reads TGTGCCAGCAGCTTAGTCGGACGAGGGGTCCATGAGCAGTTCTTC. This codes for CASSLVGRGVHEQFF.

Comments on this clonotype: This clone may be a read error of a much larger clone one base away. The chain carries TRBV6-5 and TRBJ2-1; unclear D gene. Germline CDR1 is MNHEY and CDR2 is SVGAGI. The CDR3 has 12 residues. CDR3 sequence: CASLGASNDQFF. CDR3 DNA: TGTGCCAGCCTCGGAGCGAGCAATGATCAGTTCTTC.

Comment on this clonotype: This CDR3 fails to terminate in the conserved phenylalanine or tryptophan, so it likely reflects a read error. CDR3 sequence: CASTRGGAGRAADEQFS. DNA of the CDR3: TGTGCCAGCACCCGTGGGGGCGCAGGCCGCGCAGCCGATGAGCAGTTCTCC. The chain recombines TRBV5-4 with TRBJ2-1; possibly TRBD1 for D (6 bases). The germline V and J ends were trimmed by 6 bases and 8 bases, with 27 bases remaining between them. The CDR3 contains 17 residues. Germline-derived CDR1 and CDR2 are SGHNT and YYREEE (reference sequence).

A word on this clonotype: The CDR3 carries no conserved terminal phenylalanine or tryptophan, so it likely arises from a read error. V gene TRBV29-1 combines with J gene TRBJ2-2, with 7 bases fitting TRBD2. The CDR3 is 14 residues long. The V gene's germline CDR1 is SQVTM and CDR2 ANQGSEA. Here the CDR3 DNA reads TGTAGCGTCCATGGCGGGAGCAGTGGCGGGGAGCTGTTTATT. Its protein product is CSVHGGSSGGELFI.

In regard to this clonotype: One junction end disagrees with the germline gene, perhaps due to a read error. The chain is built from TRBV11-3 and TRBJ2-3; D might be TRBD1 (6 bases). The germline CDR1 and CDR2 sequences are SGHNT and YENEEA. The CDR3 is 14 residues long. CDR3 nucleotide sequence: TGTGCCAGCAGTACTAGAGGGGGTACAGATACGCAGTACTTT. This encodes CASSTRGGTDTQYF.

For the CDR3, the DNA is TGTGCCAGCAGCTCGAACACCGGTGATTCACCCCTCCACTTT. Translated, it gives CASSSNTGDSPLHF. The gene calls are TRBV7-8 and TRBJ1-6; D gene ambiguous. Germline CDR1 reads SGHVS; CDR2 reads FQNEAQ. The CDR3 contains 14 residues. Trimming cost V 4 bases and J 8 bases, with 12 bases left between them.

This chain links TRBV6-1 with TRBJ2-2; weak D call: TRBD1 (6 bases). There are 14 residues in the CDR3. V lost 10 bases and J 4 bases, leaving 16 bases between the germline ends. Germline V gives CDR1 MNHNS, CDR2 SASEGT. The CDR3 DNA reads TGTGCCAACGCCTGGGACAACACCACCGGGGAGCTGTTTTTT. The encoded protein is CANAWDNTTGELFF.

Of note for this clonotype: A junction boundary mismatches the germline segment, possibly from a read error. This chain joins TRBV30 and TRBJ1-1; D is unclear. Germline V gene sequence: CDR1 GTSNPN, CDR2 SVGIG (reference sequence). This CDR3 is 14 amino acids long. The CDR3 spells CVWSVLLANTEAFF. The CDR3 DNA reads as TGTGTCTGGAGTGTCCTGCTCGCTAACACTGAAGCCTTCTTT. The full variable domain, rest sourced from reference TRBV30 and TRBJ1-1, is SQTIHQWPATLVQPVGSPLSLECTVEGTSNPNLYWYRQAAGRGLQLLFYSVGIGQISSEVPQNLSASRPQDRQFILSSKKLLLSDSGFYLCVWSVLLANTEAFFGQGTRLTVV.

Note on this clonotype: A much more abundant neighbour one base away suggests this may be a read error. The V gene is TRBV12-3 or TRBV12-4, the J gene TRBJ2-6; D uncertain. This CDR3 has 15 residues. The DNA for the CDR3 is TGTGACAGCAGTTTCAGGAGACCTGGGGCCAACGTCCTGACTTTC. This gives the protein CDSSFRRPGANVLTF.

Comment on this clonotype: One end of the junction does not line up with germline, which may come from a read error. The rearrangement links TRBV5-1 to TRBJ2-1; D remains unclear. The CDR3 contains 16 residues. In germline, CDR1 is SGHRS, CDR2 YFSETQ. The CDR3 DNA is TGCGCCAGGAGCTGGGGATACAACGGCGCCTACAATGAGCAGTTCTTC. It is translated as CARSWGYNGAYNEQFF.

Concerning this clonotype itself: The junction does not match germline at one end; this may be a read error. This rearrangement joins TRBV20-1 to TRBJ1-6, with a weak D call TRBD1 (6 bases). Germline loops: CDR1 DFQATT, CDR2 SNEGSKA (reference sequence). This CDR3 is 12 amino acids long. The CDR3 reads CSAGEGVKGLHF. The CDR3 DNA follows: TGCAGTGCTGGAGAGGGGGTTAAAGGCCTCCACTTT.